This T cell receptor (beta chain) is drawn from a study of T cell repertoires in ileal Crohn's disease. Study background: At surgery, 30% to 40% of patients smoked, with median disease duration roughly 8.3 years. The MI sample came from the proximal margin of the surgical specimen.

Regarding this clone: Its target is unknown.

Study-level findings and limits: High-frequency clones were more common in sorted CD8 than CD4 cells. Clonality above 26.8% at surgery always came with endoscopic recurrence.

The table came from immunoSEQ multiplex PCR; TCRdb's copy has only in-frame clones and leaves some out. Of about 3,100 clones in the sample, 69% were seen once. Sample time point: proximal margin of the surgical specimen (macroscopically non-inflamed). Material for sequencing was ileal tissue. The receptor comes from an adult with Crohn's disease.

This CDR3 is CATSRDRVNTEAFF. In nucleotides, the CDR3 is TGTGCCACCAGCAGAGACAGGGTGAACACTGAAGCTTTCTTT. V usage is TRBV15 and J usage is TRBJ1-1; D possibly corresponds to TRBD1 (5 bases). Germline values: CDR1 LNHNV, CDR2 YYDKDF (reference sequence). The CDR3 is 14 residues long. The ends were cut back, 0 bases at V and 0 bases at J, with 5 bases in the middle.